This entry lists 20 T cell receptor beta chains sequenced from one sample in a study of PD-1 blockade in classical Hodgkin lymphoma. Relapse after autologous stem cell transplantation occurred in every patient, and brentuximab vedotin exposure varied. The assay was immunoSEQ multiplex PCR, and TCRdb's table has in-frame clones only and misses some. This table holds 20,000 to 30,000 clones, 86% found once. Sequenced material: peripheral blood mononuclear cells (PBMCs), taken at baseline. The receptors come from a human donor with classical Hodgkin lymphoma.

The gene calls are TRBV4-3 and TRBJ2-5; D may correspond to TRBD1 or TRBD2 (5 bases each). The V end was cut by 0 bases, the J end by 4 bases, with 12 bases between. The V gene's germline CDR1 is LGHNA and CDR2 YSLEER. The CDR3 has 15 residues. The CDR3 region has the DNA TGCGCCAGCAGCCAAGAGGGGCGGGTTGGAGAGACCCAGTACTTC. As protein: CASSQEGRVGETQYF.

CDR3 residues: CASSLDSISTDTQYF. DNA for the CDR3: TGCGCCAGCAGCCTGGACTCAATATCCACAGATACGCAGTATTTT. The chain links TRBV5-1 to TRBJ2-3; TRBD2 is a possible D gene (5 bases). Trimming removed 4 bases at V and 2 bases at J, with 14 bases between. This CDR3 has 15 residues. Germline V gives CDR1 SGHRS, CDR2 YFSETQ.

V and J are TRBV23-1 and TRBJ2-7; D is unclear. TRBV23-1 is filed as an ORF, its function uncertain. The CDR3 loop spans 17 amino acids. V gave up 1 base and J gave up 4 bases, with 20 bases separating them. DNA of the CDR3: TGCGCCAGCAGTCAATTCCGAGCACAGCCCCGCGGATACGAGCAGTACTTC. Translation gives CASSQFRAQPRGYEQYF.

This chain joins TRBV5-1 and TRBJ2-5; 11 positions match TRBD1. This CDR3 has 13 residues. Germline CDR1 SGHRS, CDR2 YFSETQ. Germline trimming cut 4 bases from V and 7 bases from J; bases unmatched to any gene: 3. The CDR3 DNA reads TGCGCCAGCAGCCAGGGACAGGGGGGGACCCAGTACTTC. This encodes CASSQGQGGTQYF.

The chain uses TRBV7-9 and TRBJ1-4; weak D call: TRBD1 (6 bases). V dropped 5 bases and J dropped 7 bases, with 23 bases sitting between them. The CDR3 consists of 17 residues. Germline CDR1 reads SEHNR; CDR2 reads FQNEAQ (reference sequence). CDR3 sequence: CASSRGAAIQFTEKLFF. CDR3 nucleotide sequence: TGTGCCAGCAGCCGGGGGGCAGCTATCCAATTTACTGAAAAACTGTTTTTT.

V and J are TRBV7-9 and TRBJ2-7; no reliable D call. CDR1 and CDR2 (germline): SEHNR, FQNEAQ (reference sequence). V shed 4 bases and J shed 7 bases, with 8 bases lying between them. This CDR3 has 11 amino acids. The CDR3 is CASSSVGEQYF. The CDR3 coding sequence is TGTGCCAGCAGCTCGGTTGGAGAGCAGTACTTC.

The rearrangement uses TRBV5-1 and TRBJ1-4; D not certain. Trimming removed 0 bases from V and 8 bases from J, with 11 bases in between. The CDR3 extends over 14 amino acids. Germline values: CDR1 SGHRS, CDR2 YFSETQ. The CDR3 spells CASSLAGEREKLFF. CDR3 in DNA: TGCGCCAGCAGCTTGGCCGGGGAAAGGGAAAAACTGTTTTTT.

The chain joins TRBV27 to TRBJ2-7, with a possible D match to TRBD2 (5 bases). V dropped 2 bases and J dropped 6 bases, with 14 bases sitting between them. CDR1 and CDR2 from the germline V gene are MNHEY and SMNVEV (reference sequence). The CDR3 spans 14 residues. The CDR3 nucleotides are TGTGCCAGCAGTTTAAGGTCCCTCAGCGGCGAGCAGTACTTC. The encoded protein is CASSLRSLSGEQYF.

V usage is TRBV4-3 and J usage is TRBJ1-3, with 8 bases fitting TRBD1. The germline V gene has CDR1 LGHNA and CDR2 YSLEER. This CDR3 has 16 amino acids. The junction had 8 bases not matched to a gene; V was cut back by 0 bases and J by 7 bases. The CDR3 reads CASSQDQGALGNTIYF. Written as DNA, the CDR3 is TGCGCCAGCAGCCAAGATCAGGGGGCTTTGGGGAACACCATATATTTT.

The chain is built from TRBV7-2 and TRBJ1-5, with D uncertain. With 2 bases removed from V and 0 bases from J, the gap between germline ends came to 8 bases. The CDR3 extends over 15 amino acids. Germline loops: CDR1 SGHTA, CDR2 FQGNSA. CDR3 DNA sequence: TGTGCCAGCAGCTTATCACGGAATAGCAATCAGCCCCAGCATTTT. This encodes CASSLSRNSNQPQHF.

The chain combines TRBV5-1 with TRBJ1-1, with D possibly being TRBD1 (5 bases). Germline CDR1 is SGHRS and CDR2 is YFSETQ. There are 13 residues in the CDR3. Deletions cut 5 bases from V and 1 base from J, with 9 bases between. The CDR3 here is CASRTGGNTEAFF. DNA for the CDR3: TGCGCCAGCAGAACAGGAGGGAACACTGAAGCTTTCTTT.

This clone was seen just once. The rearrangement joins TRBV5-1 to TRBJ2-5, with 9 positions matching TRBD2. Trimming took 4 bases from V and 2 from J; bases not matched to a gene: 9. CDR3 length: 16 amino acids. The germline V gene encodes CDR1 SGHRS and CDR2 YFSETQ. The CDR3 sequence is CASSPGSGGEQETQYF. The CDR3 coding sequence is TGCGCCAGCAGCCCTGGTAGCGGGGGAGAGCAAGAGACCCAGTACTTC.

The gene calls are TRBV2 and TRBJ2-2; 10 nucleotides line up with TRBD2. V dropped 7 bases and J dropped 2; count of bases not matched to a gene: 7. There are 16 residues in the CDR3. Germline CDR1 is SNHLY and CDR2 is FYNNEI. The CDR3 sequence: CASTVSGGLNTGELFF. CDR3 nucleotides: TGTGCCAGCACTGTTAGCGGGGGGCTTAACACCGGGGAGCTGTTTTTT.

The chain couples TRBV9 to TRBJ2-3, with 7 bases lining up with TRBD2. The CDR3 loop spans 14 amino acids. Germline V gene lookup returns CDR1 SGDLS and CDR2 YYNGEE. Germline trimming cut 4 bases from V and 0 bases from J; bases unmatched to any gene: 2. The CDR3 bases are TGTGCCAGCAGCTCTAGCGGTAGCACAGATACGCAGTATTTT. Translation gives CASSSSGSTDTQYF.

This rearrangement joins TRBV5-1 to TRBJ2-2; no clear D gene. The CDR3 contains 14 residues. Germline assignment: CDR1 SGHRS and CDR2 YFSETQ. Trimming pared 0 bases from V and 3 bases from J, leaving 6 bases between. As DNA, the CDR3 is TGCGCCAGCAGCTTGGACGGTGACACCGGGGAGCTGTTTTTT. The encoded protein is CASSLDGDTGELFF.

The rearrangement links TRBV4-3 to TRBJ2-7, with D perhaps TRBD2 (6 bases). V was pared by 0 bases and J by 2 bases, with 11 bases between. This CDR3 spans 15 amino acids. Germline V gives CDR1 LGHNA, CDR2 YSLEER. The CDR3 is CASSQELATPYEQYF. For the CDR3, the DNA is TGCGCCAGCAGCCAAGAACTAGCAACTCCCTACGAGCAGTACTTC.

This clone was observed a few times. The chain joins TRBV5-1 to TRBJ2-3; 16 nucleotides align to TRBD2. V lost 3 bases and J lost 5; bases outside the gene matches: 6. Germline loops: CDR1 SGHRS, CDR2 YFSETQ. There are 17 residues in the CDR3. In nucleotides, the CDR3 is TGCGCCAGCAGCTCGGGACTAGCGGGGGGGCTAAAAGATACGCAGTATTTT. As protein: CASSSGLAGGLKDTQYF.

V is TRBV9 and J is TRBJ1-4; no clear D gene. V shed 4 bases and J shed 5 bases, with 12 bases lying between them. The germline CDR1 and CDR2 sequences are SGDLS and YYNGEE. This CDR3 spans 14 amino acids. The CDR3 region is CASSPGSLNEKLFF. DNA for the CDR3: TGTGCCAGCAGCCCGGGGAGCCTCAATGAAAAACTGTTTTTT.

V usage is TRBV9 and J usage is TRBJ2-5; 12 nucleotides match TRBD2. CDR1 and CDR2 from the germline V gene are SGDLS and YYNGEE. The CDR3 sequence is 16 residues long. J was trimmed by 5 bases and V by 0 bases; bases with no gene match: 5. CDR3 in amino acids: CASSVELAGGSETQYF. CDR3 nucleotides: TGTGCCAGCAGCGTAGAACTAGCGGGGGGTTCCGAGACCCAGTACTTC. Full variable domain (remainder filled in from reference TRBV9 and TRBJ2-5): DSGVTQTPKHLITATGQRVTLRCSPRSGDLSVYWYQQSLDQGLQFLIQYYNGEERAKGNILERFSAQQFPDLHSELNLSSLELGDSALYFCASSVELAGGSETQYFGPGTRLLVL.

This chain links TRBV5-1 with TRBJ2-7; D gene uncertain. This CDR3 contains 13 residues. The V end was cut by 0 bases, the J end by 4 bases, with 8 bases between. Germline assignment: CDR1 SGHRS and CDR2 YFSETQ. The CDR3 bases are TGCGCCAGCAGCTTGGCGATGGGATACGAGCAGTACTTC. Residues: CASSLAMGYEQYF.